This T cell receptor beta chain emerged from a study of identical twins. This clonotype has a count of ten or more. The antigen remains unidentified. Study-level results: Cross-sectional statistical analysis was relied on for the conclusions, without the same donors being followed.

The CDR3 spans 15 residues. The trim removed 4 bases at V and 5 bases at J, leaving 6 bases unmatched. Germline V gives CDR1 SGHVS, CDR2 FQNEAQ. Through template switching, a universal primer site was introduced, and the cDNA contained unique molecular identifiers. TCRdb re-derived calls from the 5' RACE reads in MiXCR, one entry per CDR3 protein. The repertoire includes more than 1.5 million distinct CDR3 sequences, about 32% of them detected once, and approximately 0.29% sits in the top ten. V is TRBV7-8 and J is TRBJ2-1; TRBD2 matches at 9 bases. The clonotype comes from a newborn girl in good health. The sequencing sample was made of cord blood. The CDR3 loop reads CASSSLAGVDNEQFF. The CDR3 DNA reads TGTGCCAGCAGCTCTTTAGCGGGAGTGGACAATGAGCAGTTCTTC.